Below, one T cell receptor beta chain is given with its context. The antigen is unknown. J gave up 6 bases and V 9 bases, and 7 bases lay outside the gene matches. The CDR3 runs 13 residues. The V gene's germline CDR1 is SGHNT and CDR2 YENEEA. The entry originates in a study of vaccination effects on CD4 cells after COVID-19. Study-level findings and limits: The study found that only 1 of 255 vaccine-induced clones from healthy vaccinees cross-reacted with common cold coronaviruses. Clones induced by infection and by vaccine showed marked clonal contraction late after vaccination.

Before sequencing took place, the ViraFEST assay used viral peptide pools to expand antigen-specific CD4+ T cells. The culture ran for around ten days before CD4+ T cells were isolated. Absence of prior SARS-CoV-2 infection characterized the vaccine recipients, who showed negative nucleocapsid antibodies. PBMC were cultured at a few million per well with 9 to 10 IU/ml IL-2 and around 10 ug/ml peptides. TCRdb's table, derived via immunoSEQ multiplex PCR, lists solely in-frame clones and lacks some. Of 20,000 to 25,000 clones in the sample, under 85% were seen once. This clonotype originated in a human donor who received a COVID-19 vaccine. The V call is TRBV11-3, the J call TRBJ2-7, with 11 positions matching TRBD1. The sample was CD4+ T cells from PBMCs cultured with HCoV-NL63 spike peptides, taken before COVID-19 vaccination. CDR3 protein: CARPGQGGIEQYF. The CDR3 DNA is TGTGCCAGACCGGGACAGGGGGGGATCGAGCAGTACTTC.